This TCR beta chain was recorded in a study of T cell responses to AZD1222 COVID-19 vaccine. The length of the CDR3 is 14 residues. V shed 3 bases, J shed 5 bases, and the junction held 2 bases outside the gene matches. The V gene's germline CDR1 is MRHNA and CDR2 SNTAGT. Data came from immunoSEQ multiplex PCR; TCRdb stores just in-frame clones and leaves some out. This sample has roughly 180,000 clones, with 90% to 95% found just once. The receptor was derived from an adult in good health. The starting material was peripheral blood, obtained on day 0 of AZD1222 vaccination. The genes are TRBV6-4 and TRBJ1-5; 9 nucleotides match TRBD1. CDR3 sequence reads: CASSEGTGHQPQHF. DNA of the CDR3: TGTGCCAGCAGTGAGGGGACAGGGCATCAGCCCCAGCATTTT.